What follows are 25 T cell receptor beta chains derived from one specimen sequenced in a study of human T cells and chemical hapten exposure. TCRdb recomputed calls from the RACE reads with MiXCR, one row per CDR3 protein. This table has about 360,000 distinct CDR3 sequences, more than 4.5% appearing once. The sample's time point: patch test 1, 2 weeks after DPC sensitization. Regarding treatment: therapeutic diphenylcyclopropenone sensitization with weekly scalp DPC. Sequenced here: whole blood, sampled in connection with sensitization to the hapten diphenylcyclopropenone (DPC). All receptors derive from a woman aged 45-60 years with alopecia areata. Some clones in this sample may be carry-over from other donors' samples.

This clonotype has ten or more counts. The chain uses TRBV3-1 and TRBJ1-1, with D uncertain. With 1 base removed from V and 4 bases from J, the gap between germline ends came to 7 bases. This CDR3 comprises 13 residues. Per the germline V gene, CDR1 is LGHDT and CDR2 is YNNKEL (reference sequence). CDR3 in amino acids: CASSQVRGTEAFF. The CDR3 DNA reads as TGTGCCAGCAGCCAAGTACGTGGCACTGAAGCTTTCTTT. The complete variable domain, with remaining parts taken from reference TRBV3-1 and TRBJ1-1, reads DTAVSQTPKYLVTQMGNDKSIKCEQNLGHDTMYWYKQDSKKFLKIMFSYNNKELIINETVPNRFSPKSPDKAHLNLHINSLELGDSAVYFCASSQVRGTEAFFGQGTRLTVV.

This clonotype occurred many times. V usage is TRBV6-5 and J usage is TRBJ2-5, with D perhaps TRBD1 (6 bases). Trimming left V 11 bases short and J 3 bases short, with 13 bases between. The CDR3 totals 12 residues. Germline lookup yields CDR1 MNHEY and CDR2 SVGAGI. CDR3 bases: TGTGCCGCGCCGGACAGTAAAGAGACCCAGTACTTC. Encoded protein: CAAPDSKETQYF.

This clonotype was detected ten times or more. V gene TRBV20-1 combines with J gene TRBJ1-1; D uncertain. The CDR3 contains 13 residues. The V gene's germline CDR1 is DFQATT and CDR2 SNEGSKA (reference sequence). V gave up 0 bases and J gave up 5 bases, with 10 bases separating them. The CDR3 is CSARDPLGTEAFF. Written as DNA, the CDR3 is TGCAGTGCTAGAGATCCTCTGGGTACTGAAGCTTTCTTT.

This clonotype was seen ten or more times. The genes are TRBV7-9 and TRBJ2-5, with 8 bases fitting TRBD2. The junction had 7 bases not matched to a gene; V was cut back by 10 bases and J by 0 bases. Germline V lookup: CDR1 SEHNR, CDR2 FQNEAQ (reference sequence). This CDR3 has 14 residues. The CDR3 sequence: CATEGLEYQETQYF. The CDR3 DNA reads TGTGCCACCGAGGGACTAGAGTACCAAGAGACCCAGTACTTC.

This clonotype has a count of ten or more. The chain uses TRBV4-1 and TRBJ1-2; D is possibly TRBD1 (5 bases). The V and J ends lost 0 bases and 7 bases respectively, with 12 bases between them. This CDR3 is 14 amino acids long. CDR1 is MGHRA, CDR2 YSYEKL, per germline. CDR3 residues: CASSQDEGRGGYTF. The CDR3 DNA follows: TGCGCCAGCAGCCAAGACGAGGGGAGAGGTGGCTACACCTTC.

This clonotype appeared many times. One end of the junction varies from germline; a read error may be responsible. The CDR3 loop is CASSLGQGAYNEQFF. As DNA, the CDR3 is TGTGCCAGCAGCTTAGGACAGGGGGCCTACAATGAGCAGTTCTTC. V gene TRBV5-1 combines with J gene TRBJ2-1, with 10 bases aligning to TRBD1. Looked up from germline, CDR1 is SGHRS and CDR2 is YFSETQ. The CDR3 covers 15 residues.

The CDR3 spells CASSQGGRGVRDTQYF. The CDR3 DNA follows: TGTGCCAGCAGCCAAGGGGGACGAGGGGTAAGGGATACGCAGTATTTT. The rearrangement uses TRBV3-1 and TRBJ2-3; either TRBD1 or TRBD2 may supply D (5 bases each). The CDR3 spans 16 residues. Trimming pared 1 base from V and 6 bases from J, leaving 17 bases between. Per the germline V gene, CDR1 is LGHDT and CDR2 is YNNKEL (reference sequence).

The table lists this clonotype with many counts. The chain joins TRBV9 to TRBJ2-7, with a possible D match to TRBD1 (6 bases). Germline lookup yields CDR1 SGDLS and CDR2 YYNGEE. CDR3 size: 14 residues. V shed 4 bases and J shed 7 bases, with 18 bases lying between them. DNA of the CDR3: TGTGCCAGCAGCCTTTCAGGGGCGACCTGGGAGCAGTACTTC. Translating it yields CASSLSGATWEQYF.

This clonotype occurred a few times. The chain joins TRBV28 to TRBJ1-3; 7 bases are shared with TRBD1. The CDR3 has 17 amino acids. Unmatched junction bases numbered 10, after V lost 5 bases and J lost 0 bases. Germline V gene lookup returns CDR1 MDHEN and CDR2 SYDVKM. The CDR3 DNA follows: TGTGCCAGCAGTCCCTCGGTAGGGGGCCACTCTGGAAACACCATATATTTT. It yields the protein CASSPSVGGHSGNTIYF.

This clonotype was counted ten times or more. The J gene is TRBJ2-5, the V gene TRBV5-4, with TRBD2 as a possible D gene (6 bases). The CDR3 has 15 residues. Germline CDR1 is SGHNT and CDR2 is YYREEE (reference sequence). The V gene lost 4 bases and the J gene lost 1 base, with 14 bases spanning the gap. CDR3 loop: CASSPSGGVQETQYF. As DNA, the CDR3 is TGTGCCAGCAGCCCTTCCGGAGGGGTCCAAGAGACCCAGTACTTC.

This clonotype was counted a few times. The chain recombines TRBV9 with TRBJ2-2; 8 bases match TRBD1. The V segment lost 0 bases and the J segment 1 base; nucleotides outside the gene matches: 2. Per the germline V gene, CDR1 is SGDLS and CDR2 is YYNGEE. This CDR3 spans 16 amino acids. The CDR3 nucleotides are TGTGCCAGCAGCGTAGGGGGGACAGGGAACACCGGGGAGCTGTTTTTT. Translated: CASSVGGTGNTGELFF.

Many counts were recorded for this clonotype. The chain employs TRBV11-3 and TRBJ2-1; D perhaps matches TRBD2 (6 bases). There are 15 residues in the CDR3. In germline, CDR1 is SGHNT, CDR2 YENEEA. V was shortened by 4 bases and J by 2 bases, with 12 bases between the two germline ends. CDR3 residues: CASSSGLPAYNEQFF. The CDR3 nucleotides read TGTGCCAGCAGCTCGGGACTCCCAGCCTACAATGAGCAGTTCTTC.

This chain joins TRBV12-3 or TRBV12-4 and TRBJ2-1; D is perhaps TRBD2 (6 bases). This CDR3 has 14 residues. V was trimmed by 5 bases and J by 7 bases, leaving 15 bases between them. CDR3 sequence reads: CASSQYRGLNEQFF. The CDR3 DNA is TGTGCCAGCAGTCAATACAGAGGACTAAATGAGCAGTTCTTC.

This clonotype has only a few counts. This chain joins TRBV6-1 and TRBJ2-7, with D maybe TRBD2 (5 bases). Germline assignment: CDR1 MNHNS and CDR2 SASEGT. The CDR3 contains 14 residues. V lost 0 bases, J lost 2 bases, and 8 bases lay in between. The CDR3 coding sequence is TGTGCCAGCAGTGAAGCGGACGGGACCTACGAGCAGTACTTC. Translating it yields CASSEADGTYEQYF.

The sample holds many counts of this clonotype. J is TRBJ1-6 and V is TRBV5-1, with D unresolved. Trimming stripped 0 bases from V and 0 bases from J, with 7 bases between. The CDR3 is 16 residues long. Germline CDR1 reads SGHRS; CDR2 reads YFSETQ. The CDR3 reads CASSLVGSSYNSPLHF. The CDR3 bases are TGCGCCAGCAGCTTGGTCGGGAGCTCCTATAATTCACCCCTCCACTTT.

Many counts were recorded for this clonotype. CDR3 sequence reads: CASSDRQGWYEQYF. The CDR3 DNA follows: TGTGCCAGCAGTGATCGACAGGGGTGGTACGAGCAGTACTTC. V gene TRBV28 combines with J gene TRBJ2-7, with 8 positions matching TRBD1. In germline, CDR1 is MDHEN, CDR2 SYDVKM. Germline trimming cut 5 bases from V and 4 bases from J; bases unmatched to any gene: 7. This CDR3 has 14 residues.

This clonotype has ten or more counts. The chain links TRBV5-1 to TRBJ1-1, with D possibly TRBD1 on 6 matching bases. CDR1 SGHRS and CDR2 YFSETQ come from the germline V gene. CDR3 length: 14 amino acids. V lost 3 bases and J 3 bases, leaving 12 bases between the germline ends. The CDR3 spells CASSSTTGYTEAFF. As DNA, the CDR3 is TGCGCCAGCAGCTCAACTACAGGGTACACTGAAGCTTTCTTT.

This clonotype was seen only a few times. The chain couples TRBV28 to TRBJ2-3; the D is unclear. This CDR3 contains 15 residues. CDR1 and CDR2 (germline): MDHEN, SYDVKM. Trimming stripped 3 bases from V and 0 bases from J, with 10 bases between. CDR3 bases: TGTGCCAGCAGTTTTCCCCTAGAAAGCACAGATACGCAGTATTTT. Protein sequence: CASSFPLESTDTQYF.

This clonotype was picked up many times. The V call is TRBV7-2, the J call TRBJ2-3; D uncertain. CDR1 is SGHTA, CDR2 FQGNSA, per germline. The germline V and J ends were trimmed by 5 bases and 0 bases, with 15 bases remaining between them. This CDR3 spans 16 amino acids. In DNA, the CDR3 is TGTGCCAGCAGCCAGATGGTTCTGTCTAGCACAGATACGCAGTATTTT. Encoded protein: CASSQMVLSSTDTQYF.

This clonotype was seen only once. A much larger clone lies one base from this, so it may be a read error. CDR3 nucleotides: TGTGCCAGCAGTTACTTCCCGGGACTATCCACCGGCGAGCAGTACTTC. This translates into CASSYFPGLSTGEQYF. This sequence joins TRBV6-5 and TRBJ2-7; 7 bases map to TRBD2. The CDR3 runs to 16 residues. Germline assignment: CDR1 MNHEY and CDR2 SVGAGI. J gave up 6 bases and V 1 base, and 12 bases lay outside the gene matches.

The V and J genes are TRBV12-3 or TRBV12-4 and TRBJ1-3; TRBD1 matches 7 bases. The CDR3 sequence is 15 residues long. Germline trimming cut 5 bases from V and 0 bases from J; bases unmatched to any gene: 4. The CDR3 DNA follows: TGTGCCAGCAGTGGGGGACAGTTCTCTGGAAACACCATATATTTT. It is translated as CASSGGQFSGNTIYF.

This clonotype was counted ten times or more. The rearrangement links TRBV28 to TRBJ1-5; 8 bases agree with TRBD1. The CDR3 consists of 13 residues. V dropped 7 bases and J dropped 8; count of bases not matched to a gene: 7. Germline CDR1 is MDHEN and CDR2 is SYDVKM. CDR3 bases: TGTGCCAGCAACCTCAACAGGGGGAAGCCCCAGCATTTT. The encoded protein is CASNLNRGKPQHF.

This clonotype was counted many times. V is TRBV6-2 or TRBV6-3 and J is TRBJ2-3; D might be TRBD1 or TRBD2, each matching 5 bases. With 5 bases removed from V and 0 bases from J, the gap between germline ends came to 12 bases. Germline V gene sequence: CDR1 MNHEY, CDR2 SVGEGT. The CDR3 has 15 residues. The CDR3 DNA is TGTGCCAGCAGTAGGGACGCTCCAAGCACAGATACGCAGTATTTT. It specifies CASSRDAPSTDTQYF.

This clonotype was observed many times. The V call is TRBV29-1, the J call TRBJ2-7; D not certain. Per the germline V gene, CDR1 is SQVTM and CDR2 is ANQGSEA. The CDR3 has 12 residues. The V end was cut by 0 bases, the J end by 4 bases, with 7 bases between. The chain's CDR3 is CSVEEKGYEQYF. The CDR3 DNA follows: TGCAGCGTTGAAGAGAAGGGTTACGAGCAGTACTTC.

The table lists this clonotype with many counts. The chain combines TRBV3-1 with TRBJ2-1; no firm D call. Trimming pared 0 bases from V and 8 bases from J, leaving 5 bases between. Germline V gene sequence: CDR1 LGHDT, CDR2 YNNKEL (reference sequence). There are 12 residues in the CDR3. The CDR3 region has the DNA TGTGCCAGCAGCCAAGACTTCGATGAGCAGTTCTTC. Translated: CASSQDFDEQFF.